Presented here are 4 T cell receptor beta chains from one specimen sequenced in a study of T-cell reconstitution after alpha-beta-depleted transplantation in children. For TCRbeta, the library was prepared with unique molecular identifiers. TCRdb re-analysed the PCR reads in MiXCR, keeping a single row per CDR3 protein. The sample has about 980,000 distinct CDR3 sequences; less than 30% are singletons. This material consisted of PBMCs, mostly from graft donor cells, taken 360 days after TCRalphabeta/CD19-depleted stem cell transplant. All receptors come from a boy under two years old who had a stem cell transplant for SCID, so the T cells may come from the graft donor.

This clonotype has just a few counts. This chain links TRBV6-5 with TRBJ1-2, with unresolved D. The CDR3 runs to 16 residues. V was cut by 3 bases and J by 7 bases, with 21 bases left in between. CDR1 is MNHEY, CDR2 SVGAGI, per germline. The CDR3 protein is CASSYTTPLAGGGYTF. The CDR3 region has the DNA TGTGCCAGCAGTTATACGACCCCCCTGGCTGGTGGTGGCTACACCTTC.

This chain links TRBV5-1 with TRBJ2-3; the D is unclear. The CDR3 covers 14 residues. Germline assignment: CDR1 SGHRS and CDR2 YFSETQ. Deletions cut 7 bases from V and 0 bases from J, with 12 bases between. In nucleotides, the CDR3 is TGCGCCAGCGCGACTGGAACTAGCACAGATACGCAGTATTTT. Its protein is CASATGTSTDTQYF.

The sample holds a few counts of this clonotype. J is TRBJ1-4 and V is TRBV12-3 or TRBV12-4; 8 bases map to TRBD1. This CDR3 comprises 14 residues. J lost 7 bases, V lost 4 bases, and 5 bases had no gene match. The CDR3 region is CASSSDREGEKLFF. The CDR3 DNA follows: TGTGCCAGCAGTTCGGACAGGGAGGGTGAAAAACTGTTTTTT.

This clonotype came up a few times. The DNA of the CDR3 is TGTGCCAGCCGACGGGGGGTGGGCACCGGGGAGCTGTTTTTT. Protein: CASRRGVGTGELFF. The J gene is TRBJ2-2, the V gene TRBV6-1; TRBD2 aligns across 7 bases. The V segment lost 8 bases and the J segment 4 bases; nucleotides outside the gene matches: 7. This CDR3 has 14 amino acids. Germline V gives CDR1 MNHNS, CDR2 SASEGT.